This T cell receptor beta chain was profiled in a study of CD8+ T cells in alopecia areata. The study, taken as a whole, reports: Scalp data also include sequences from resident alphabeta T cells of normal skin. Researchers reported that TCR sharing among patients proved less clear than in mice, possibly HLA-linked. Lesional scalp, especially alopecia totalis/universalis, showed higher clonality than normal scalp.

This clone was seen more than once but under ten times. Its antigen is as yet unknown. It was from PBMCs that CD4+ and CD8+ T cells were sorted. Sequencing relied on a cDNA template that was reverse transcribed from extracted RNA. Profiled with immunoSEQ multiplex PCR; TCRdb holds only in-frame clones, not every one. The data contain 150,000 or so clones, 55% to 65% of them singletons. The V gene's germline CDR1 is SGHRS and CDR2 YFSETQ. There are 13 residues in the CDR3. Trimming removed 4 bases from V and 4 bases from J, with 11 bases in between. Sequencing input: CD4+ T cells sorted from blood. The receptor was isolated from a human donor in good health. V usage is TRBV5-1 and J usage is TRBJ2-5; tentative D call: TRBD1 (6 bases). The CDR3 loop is CASSRDNAETQYF. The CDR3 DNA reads TGCGCCAGCAGCAGGGACAATGCAGAGACCCAGTACTTC.